This T cell receptor beta chain was captured in a study of T cells in Graves' hyperthyroidism and ophthalmopathy. Study results and limitations: Ophthalmopathy prediction by the model preceded onset by a median 6.5 months. In blood, most of the thyroid clonotypes expanded above 0.001 were also present.

Exclusion of a patient resulted from uncontrolled infection, other autoimmune disease, pregnancy or lactation. Isolation of PBMCs was performed on 10 ml fresh peripheral blood. From RNA transcripts, TCR beta CDR3 regions were amplified. First-round RT-PCR of the TCR CDR3 relied on the HTBI primer set. Each CDR3 protein gets one entry after TCRdb re-called the multiplex PCR reads with MiXCR. The sample has 650,000 to 700,000 distinct CDR3 sequences, 17% seen once. The CDR3 runs to 14 residues. V lost 4 bases, J lost 4 bases, and 7 bases stayed unmatched. Germline lookup yields CDR1 LNHDA and CDR2 SQIVND (reference sequence). This clonotype has at least ten counts. Its specificity is unknown.

This clonotype was obtained from a man aged 50 to 59 with Graves' hyperthyroidism. This sequence joins TRBV19 and TRBJ2-7; 7 nucleotides line up with TRBD1. The sequencing sample was made of blood. The CDR3 region is CASSRSRDSYEQYF. CDR3 coding DNA: TGTGCCAGTAGTAGATCCCGGGACAGTTACGAGCAGTACTTC.